This T cell receptor (beta chain) was sequenced in a study of Ad26.COV2.S vaccination and SARS-CoV-2 variants. On the study more broadly: Vaccine-arm donor from the placebo-controlled COV1001 Ad26.COV2.S trial.

V was trimmed by 6 bases and J by 1 base, leaving 10 bases between them. The CDR3 totals 13 residues. The germline V gene encodes CDR1 MDHEN and CDR2 SYDVKM. Concerning this clone: Other DNA variants within this sample encode the same CDR3.

Treatment denoted: approximately 18 received Ad26.COV2.S at low or high dose, single or two shots; 5 received placebo; per-sample allocation not given. Day 63 following the first vaccine or placebo injection was when the samples were taken. Using immunoSEQ multiplex PCR, the repertoire was profiled, and TCRdb retains in-frame clones only, with some absent. The sample lists around 500,000 clones, around 89% occurring once. The source was peripheral blood, collected in a trial of Ad26.COV2.S vaccine versus placebo. The TCR was taken from a person between 18 and 65 years old who received the Ad26.COV2.S COVID-19 vaccine or a placebo. The chain recombines TRBV28 with TRBJ2-7; D gene ambiguous. The CDR3: CASSPRVSYEQYF. Written as DNA, the CDR3 is TGTGCCAGCAGCCCAAGGGTTTCCTACGAGCAGTACTTC.